Each of the 30 T cell receptor beta chains below was sequenced from the same sample in a study of blood T cells in healthy people across ages. Then a second PCR, running about 7 to 11 cycles, was carried out with a sample-barcoded 5' primer and a J-beta primer mix. TCRdb re-derived calls from the 5' RACE reads in MiXCR, one entry per CDR3 protein. The sample lists 1,800,000 or so distinct CDR3 sequences, roughly two fifths occurring once. The specimen was blood. Every receptor here comes from a human donor in good health.

This clonotype was counted at least ten times. The V gene is TRBV29-1, the J gene TRBJ2-7; 9 nucleotides agree with TRBD1. V dropped 6 bases and J dropped 5; count of bases not matched to a gene: 8. This CDR3 has 13 amino acids. Germline V CDR1 and CDR2: SQVTM, ANQGSEA. The CDR3 DNA is TGCAGCGTCCCCGGACAGGGGACCAACGAGCAGTACTTC. Residues: CSVPGQGTNEQYF.

There are many counts of this clonotype. The chain has TRBV12-3 or TRBV12-4 and TRBJ2-5; TRBD1 aligns across 7 bases. The V and J ends lost 6 bases and 5 bases, in that order; junction bases with no gene match: 12. The CDR3 length is 15 residues. The CDR3 nucleotides are TGTGCCAGCAGCTACCGACAGGGTATGGTGGAGACCCAGTACTTC. As protein: CASSYRQGMVETQYF.

The V call is TRBV5-1, the J call TRBJ2-2; D is undetermined. CDR3 length equals 13 residues. Per germline, CDR1 SGHRS and CDR2 YFSETQ. V was cut by 2 bases and J by 3 bases, with 5 bases left in between. The CDR3 region has the DNA TGCGCCAGCAGCTTTCTAGACACCGGGGAGCTGTTTTTT. The encoded protein is CASSFLDTGELFF. Complete variable domain (other parts from reference TRBV5-1 and TRBJ2-2): KAGVTQTPRYLIKTRGQQVTLSCSPISGHRSVSWYQQTPGQGLQFLFEYFSETQRNKGNFPGRFSGRQFSNSRSEMNVSTLELGDSALYLCASSFLDTGELFFGEGSRLTVL.

The chain recombines TRBV28 with TRBJ2-7, with D possibly matching TRBD1 (6 bases). Trimming left V 10 bases short and J 0 bases short, with 16 bases between. This CDR3 is 14 amino acids long. Germline assignment: CDR1 MDHEN and CDR2 SYDVKM. The CDR3 spells CAIDRSPSSYEQYF. DNA for the CDR3: TGTGCCATTGACAGGTCCCCGAGCTCCTACGAGCAGTACTTC.

V gene TRBV12-5 combines with J gene TRBJ2-3, with D possibly matching TRBD2 (5 bases). V lost 1 base and J lost 1, with 12 bases in between. The CDR3 loop spans 16 amino acids. Germline CDR1 and CDR2: LGHNT and FRNRAP. CDR3 DNA: TGTGCTAGTGGTTTGGGAAGCGGAATCCGCACAGATACGCAGTATTTT. The encoded protein is CASGLGSGIRTDTQYF.

The chain is built from TRBV29-1 and TRBJ2-7, with unresolved D. The CDR3 covers 14 residues. Trimming took 7 bases from V and 1 from J, leaving 17 bases between them. In germline, CDR1 is SQVTM, CDR2 ANQGSEA. The CDR3 protein is CSASRGVGSYEQYF. The CDR3, as DNA: TGCAGCGCGTCGCGTGGGGTTGGTTCCTACGAGCAGTACTTC.

This clonotype occurred once. The chain joins TRBV5-6 to TRBJ2-4; D not resolved. Trimming cost V 0 bases and J 15 bases, with 16 bases left between them. The CDR3 has 13 amino acids. Germline V CDR1 and CDR2: SGHDT, YYEEEE. CDR3 in DNA: TGTGCCAGCAGCTTGGAGGTTGGCAGGACCCCGTACTTC. This translates into CASSLEVGRTPYF.

This clonotype was detected only a few times. The V gene is TRBV6-2 or TRBV6-3, the J gene TRBJ2-6; no definite D call. Germline CDR1 is MNHEY and CDR2 is SVGEGT. V was trimmed by 3 bases and J by 0 bases, leaving 9 bases between them. The CDR3 contains 16 residues. The CDR3 nucleotides read TGTGCCAGCAGTTATGAGGTGGGCTCTGGGGCCAACGTCCTGACTTTC. It yields the protein CASSYEVGSGANVLTF.

A few counts support this clonotype. The rearrangement uses TRBV15 and TRBJ2-3; the D gene could be TRBD1 or TRBD2 (5 bases each). This CDR3 is built from 16 residues. The germline V gene encodes CDR1 LNHNV and CDR2 YYDKDF (reference sequence). V lost 3 bases to trimming and J lost 2 bases, with 15 bases between them. This chain's CDR3 is CATSSLSGGYTDTQYF. Written as DNA, the CDR3 is TGTGCCACCAGCAGTCTAAGTGGGGGTTACACAGATACGCAGTATTTT.

This clonotype appeared a single time. This chain joins TRBV19 and TRBJ2-2; D is uncertain. V lost 2 bases and J lost 4, with 11 bases in between. This CDR3 contains 15 residues. The germline gives CDR1 LNHDA, CDR2 SQIVND (reference sequence). This CDR3 is CASSIYMGSTGELFF. The CDR3 DNA is TGTGCCAGTAGTATATATATGGGCAGCACCGGGGAGCTGTTTTTT.

The chain couples TRBV5-1 to TRBJ2-7; perhaps TRBD1 as D (6 bases). This CDR3 is built from 14 residues. Germline V gene lookup returns CDR1 SGHRS and CDR2 YFSETQ. V lost 7 bases and J 2 bases, leaving 16 bases between the germline ends. CDR3 region: CASPFRDKTYEQYF. CDR3 sequence (DNA): TGCGCCAGCCCCTTCCGGGACAAGACCTACGAGCAGTACTTC.

J is TRBJ2-5 and V is TRBV9; 15 nucleotides align to TRBD2. The CDR3 sequence is 19 residues long. Germline V gives CDR1 SGDLS, CDR2 YYNGEE. J lost 0 bases, V lost 2 bases, and 8 bases had no gene match. The CDR3 protein is CASSVAGLAGGRYQETQYF. Written as DNA, the CDR3 is TGTGCCAGCAGCGTGGCGGGACTAGCGGGGGGCCGGTACCAAGAGACCCAGTACTTC.

This chain joins TRBV5-5 and TRBJ2-3; D unclear. V dropped 7 bases and J dropped 1 base, with 7 bases sitting between them. Germline V gives CDR1 SGHKS, CDR2 YYEKEE (reference sequence). There are 12 residues in the CDR3. CDR3 nucleotides: TGTGCCAGCCAGTTCGGCACAGATACGCAGTATTTT. It yields the protein CASQFGTDTQYF.

This chain connects TRBV20-1 to TRBJ1-2, with D possibly being TRBD1 (6 bases). V lost 5 bases to trimming and J lost 7 bases, with 17 bases between them. The CDR3 consists of 13 residues. Germline CDR1 and CDR2: DFQATT and SNEGSKA (reference sequence). CDR3 coding DNA: TGCAGTGCTCACCCGGGGGGGCGAAGTGGCTACACCTTC. Its translation: CSAHPGGRSGYTF.

This clonotype was seen a handful of times. The chain recombines TRBV12-3 or TRBV12-4 with TRBJ2-7; D not certain. Trimming took off 11 bases at V and 7 bases at J, with 24 bases between the two ends. This CDR3 has 14 amino acids. The CDR3 nucleotides read TGTGCCCCCCTTAAGGTAGGGCTCTTAAGTGAGCAGTACTTC. Protein: CAPLKVGLLSEQYF.

Of note for this clonotype: One end of the junction fails to match germline, which may point to a read error. The chain combines TRBV9 with TRBJ1-6; D gene unclear. The CDR3 is made up of 15 amino acids. CDR1 is SGDLS and CDR2 is YYNGEE in the germline V gene. The CDR3 loop reads CASSPAPIGNSPLHF. CDR3 nucleotide sequence: TGTGCCAGCAGCCCAGCCCCAATCGGCAATTCACCCCTCCACTTC.

The rearrangement joins TRBV4-3 to TRBJ2-7, with 8 nucleotides matching TRBD1. The J call is in doubt because the DNA end fits TRBJ2-5 better. Germline loops: CDR1 LGHNA, CDR2 YSLEER. The CDR3 length is 14 residues. CDR3 sequence reads: CASSQDRGHGTQYF. CDR3 coding DNA: TGCGCCAGCAGCCAAGACAGGGGGCATGGGACCCAGTACTTC.

The chain employs TRBV30 and TRBJ2-7, with D possibly being TRBD1 (7 bases). CDR1 GTSNPN and CDR2 SVGIG come from the germline V gene (reference sequence). V was shortened by 1 base and J by 3 bases, with 16 bases between the two germline ends. The CDR3 consists of 15 residues. In DNA, the CDR3 is TGTGCCTGGAGTGGGGGACAGTTGGGACTCTACGAGCAGTACTTC. Translating gives CAWSGGQLGLYEQYF.

This clonotype has more than one count but fewer than ten. The rearrangement uses TRBV5-1 and TRBJ2-3, with 13 bases matching TRBD2. V lost 7 bases to trimming and J lost 0 bases; unmatched junction nucleotides: 5. The germline CDR1 and CDR2 sequences are SGHRS and YFSETQ. This CDR3 contains 16 residues. The CDR3 DNA follows: TGCGCCAGCTATTCGGGACTAGCGGGGAGCACAGATACGCAGTATTTT. It specifies CASYSGLAGSTDTQYF.

This clonotype appeared a few times. The V call is TRBV28, the J call TRBJ1-2; D unclear. Between the trimmed V and J ends, which lost 8 bases and 4 bases, there was a span of 17 bases. The CDR3 is made up of 14 amino acids. Germline lookup yields CDR1 MDHEN and CDR2 SYDVKM. CDR3 residues: CASGIGSSSYGYTF. DNA of the CDR3: TGTGCCAGCGGAATTGGGAGCAGTTCCTATGGCTACACCTTC.

There are a few counts of this clonotype. The V gene is TRBV20-1, the J gene TRBJ2-7; unclear D gene. V lost 0 bases and J 2 bases, leaving 14 bases between the germline ends. This CDR3 has 15 amino acids. CDR1 and CDR2 (germline): DFQATT, SNEGSKA (reference sequence). Here the CDR3 reads CSARDRRAVAYEQYF. In DNA form, the CDR3 reads TGCAGTGCTAGAGATCGTAGGGCGGTCGCCTACGAGCAGTACTTC.

The DNA for the CDR3 is TGCAGTGCTAGACAAACGGACAGGAATTACAATGAGCAGTTCTTC. Encoded protein: CSARQTDRNYNEQFF. The chain carries TRBV20-1 and TRBJ2-1, with 7 bases identical to TRBD1. CDR1 and CDR2 (germline): DFQATT, SNEGSKA (reference sequence). J lost 4 bases, V lost 2 bases, and 8 bases had no gene match. The CDR3 runs to 15 residues.

The table lists this clonotype with a few counts. The rearrangement uses TRBV6-2 or TRBV6-3 and TRBJ2-4; TRBD1 might be the D (5 bases). Deletions cut 6 bases from V and 7 bases from J, with 16 bases between. This CDR3 is 14 amino acids long. Looked up from germline, CDR1 is MNHEY and CDR2 is SVGEGT. The CDR3 protein is CASSPDRGFNIQYF. Here the CDR3 DNA reads TGTGCCAGCAGCCCCGACAGAGGTTTTAACATTCAGTACTTC.

V gene TRBV6-2 or TRBV6-3 combines with J gene TRBJ2-7; D might be TRBD2 (6 bases). The tail of the sequence fits TRBJ2-5 better, so the J call may be wrong. The CDR3 loop spans 18 amino acids. In germline, CDR1 is MNHEY, CDR2 SVGEGT. CDR3 in amino acids: CASSYFYREVGYEETQYF. The DNA for the CDR3 is TGTGCCAGCAGTTACTTTTATAGGGAGGTTGGATATGAAGAGACCCAGTACTTC.

This clonotype was seen only a few times. The chain couples TRBV29-1 to TRBJ1-1; TRBD1 is a possible D gene (5 bases). This CDR3 is built from 11 residues. Germline V gene sequence: CDR1 SQVTM, CDR2 ANQGSEA. Trimming took 6 bases from V and 5 from J, leaving 10 bases between them. This CDR3 is CSVPGGTEAFF. For the CDR3, the DNA is TGCAGCGTCCCGGGGGGGACTGAAGCTTTCTTT.

On this clonotype itself: At one end, the junction sequence differs from germline, possibly due to a read error. V usage is TRBV7-2 and J usage is TRBJ2-1; the D is unclear. CDR3 length equals 11 residues. Germline CDR1 SGHTA, CDR2 FQGNSA. CDR3 nucleotides: TGTGCCAGCAGCTCCTTGGAGACCCAGAACTTC. The encoded protein is CASSSLETQNF.

This clonotype was counted between two and nine times. The chain recombines TRBV29-1 with TRBJ2-5, with D possibly matching TRBD1 (6 bases). V was shortened by 6 bases and J by 5 bases, with 13 bases between the two germline ends. Germline CDR1 reads SQVTM; CDR2 reads ANQGSEA. The CDR3 loop spans 12 amino acids. The DNA of the CDR3 is TGCAGCGTCTTAACAGGGCGGGAGACCCAGTACTTC. Amino acid sequence: CSVLTGRETQYF.

V usage is TRBV20-1 and J usage is TRBJ2-1; 7 bases agree with TRBD2. This CDR3 spans 14 amino acids. V dropped 3 bases and J dropped 5; count of bases not matched to a gene: 7. Germline CDR1 and CDR2: DFQATT and SNEGSKA (reference sequence). The CDR3 DNA sequence: TGCAGTGCTAGGACGGGACTATCAGACAATGAGCAGTTCTTC. Protein product: CSARTGLSDNEQFF.

The V gene is TRBV24-1, the J gene TRBJ2-1; D is uncertain. CDR3 length: 12 amino acids. With 1 base removed from V and 8 bases from J, the gap between germline ends came to 5 bases. In germline, CDR1 is KGHDR, CDR2 SFDVKD. As DNA, the CDR3 is TGTGCCACCAGTGATTTCCGGGATGAGCAGTTCTTC. Translated, it gives CATSDFRDEQFF.

The J gene is TRBJ2-1, the V gene TRBV10-3; D not resolved. Trimming stripped 3 bases from V and 6 bases from J, with 15 bases between. The CDR3 is 15 residues long. CDR1 and CDR2 (germline): ENHRY, SYGVKD. This CDR3 is CAISDGFGRTNEQFF. As DNA, the CDR3 is TGTGCCATCAGTGACGGCTTTGGCAGAACCAATGAGCAGTTCTTC.